This is a list of T cell receptor beta chains from one sample in a study of early T cells in non-severe SARS-CoV-2 infection. TCRdb itself ran the 5' RACE reads through MiXCR, one entry per CDR3 protein. This sample has some 80,000 distinct CDR3 sequences; 12% occur once, and the top ten carry about 14%. The sample consisted of whole blood, taken at baseline. The receptors shown here come from an adult who was a healthcare worker with PCR-confirmed SARS-CoV-2 infection or an uninfected control (not recorded which). The donor label of this sample is uncertain. Both conserved end residues are part of each CDR3. Fields, in order: CDR3 DNA, CDR3 protein, clone size, D gene, V gene, J gene. D genes are given only for firm matches. Clone size is not always given. Where it is, it says once, few, many or a class for expanded clones.

cdr3_nt: TGTGCCACCAGTGAAGGGTGGGTAGATACGCAGTATTTT
cdr3_aa: CATSEGWVDTQYF
clone_size: many
d_call: .
v_call: TRBV24-1
j_call: TRBJ2-3

cdr3_nt: TGTGCCAGCTCACCACTCCCGGCTTCTGGCTACACCTTC
cdr3_aa: CASSPLPASGYTF
clone_size: .
d_call: .
v_call: TRBV18
j_call: TRBJ1-2

cdr3_nt: TGCAGCGTAAGATTAGAACAGGGGGGTCGGGAGCAGTACTTC
cdr3_aa: CSVRLEQGGREQYF
clone_size: .
d_call: TRBD1
v_call: TRBV29-1
j_call: TRBJ2-7

cdr3_nt: TGCAGTGCTAGAGATGCGGGACTTTCCTACGAGCAGTACTTC
cdr3_aa: CSARDAGLSYEQYF
clone_size: few
d_call: .
v_call: TRBV20-1
j_call: TRBJ2-7

cdr3_nt: TGTGCCATCAGTGTGGACAGGACATCCTACGAGCAGTACTTC
cdr3_aa: CAISVDRTSYEQYF
clone_size: .
d_call: TRBD1
v_call: TRBV10-3
j_call: TRBJ2-7

cdr3_nt: TGTGCCAGCAGTACGACTCAACTAAACATTCAGTACTTC
cdr3_aa: CASSTTQLNIQYF
clone_size: .
d_call: .
v_call: TRBV28
j_call: TRBJ2-4

cdr3_nt: TGTGCCATCAGTGAGTCAGGGAGCGGGAGTGGTGAGCAGTTCTTC
cdr3_aa: CAISESGSGSGEQFF
clone_size: many
d_call: TRBD2
v_call: TRBV10-3
j_call: TRBJ2-1

cdr3_nt: TGTGCCACCTCGCGGTTGGGAGAGCGTGACGAGCAGTACTTC
cdr3_aa: CATSRLGERDEQYF
clone_size: .
d_call: .
v_call: TRBV15
j_call: TRBJ2-7

cdr3_nt: TGTGCCAGAGCCGGAGACAGGGGCGAGACCCAGTACTTC
cdr3_aa: CARAGDRGETQYF
clone_size: many
d_call: TRBD1
v_call: TRBV19
j_call: TRBJ2-5

cdr3_nt: TGCGCCAGCAGCTTTTTGCCCCGAACGGACACTGAAGCTTTCTTT
cdr3_aa: CASSFLPRTDTEAFF
clone_size: once
d_call: .
v_call: TRBV5-1
j_call: TRBJ1-1

cdr3_nt: TGCAGCGTTGGCGGGTCCGGAGAGACCCAGTACTTC
cdr3_aa: CSVGGSGETQYF
clone_size: few
d_call: .
v_call: TRBV29-1
j_call: TRBJ2-5

cdr3_nt: TGTGCCAGCTCACTCCGATTGGACAGGCACCGCTATGGCTACACCTTC
cdr3_aa: CASSLRLDRHRYGYTF
clone_size: many
d_call: TRBD1
v_call: TRBV18
j_call: TRBJ1-2

cdr3_nt: TGCGCCAGCAGCCAAGGGGAGAGAGATACGCAGTATTTT
cdr3_aa: CASSQGERDTQYF
clone_size: few
d_call: .
v_call: TRBV4-1
j_call: TRBJ2-3

cdr3_nt: TGTGCCAGCAGCTCCTCGATCGATGAAAAACTGTTTTTT
cdr3_aa: CASSSSIDEKLFF
clone_size: few
d_call: .
v_call: TRBV11-3
j_call: TRBJ1-4

cdr3_nt: TGTGCCAGCAGCTCGACAGTCTACCTCACAGATACGCAGTATTTT
cdr3_aa: CASSSTVYLTDTQYF
clone_size: many
d_call: .
v_call: TRBV7-6
j_call: TRBJ2-3